This TCR beta chain was captured in a study of HIV-infected children after antiretroviral therapy interruption. RNA-based 3' RACE libraries used unique molecular identifiers. TCRdb processed the 3' RACE reads anew with MiXCR; each CDR3 protein has one entry. The table includes about 89,000 distinct CDR3 sequences, 6.9% detected once. This clonotype was seen ten or more times. Per germline, CDR1 DFQATT and CDR2 SNEGSKA (reference sequence). The CDR3 loop spans 16 amino acids. With 1 base clipped from V and 2 bases from J, the junction kept 8 bases outside the gene matches. The treatment was: PENTA 11 planned treatment interruption arm or continuous ART arm.

The sequences come from CD45RA+ CD4+ T cells from PBMCs, pooled from several time points, collected from a donor given antiretroviral therapy, either interrupted or continuous. Subset denoted: naive CD4+ CD45RA+ CD45RO- T cells. The chain couples TRBV20-1 to TRBJ2-3, with TRBD2 matching 8 bases. The origin of this receptor is a pool of human donors with HIV. CDR3 sequence reads: CSARVHQRGFTDTQYF. CDR3 bases: TGCAGTGCTAGAGTCCATCAGCGGGGGTTCACAGATACGCAGTATTTT.